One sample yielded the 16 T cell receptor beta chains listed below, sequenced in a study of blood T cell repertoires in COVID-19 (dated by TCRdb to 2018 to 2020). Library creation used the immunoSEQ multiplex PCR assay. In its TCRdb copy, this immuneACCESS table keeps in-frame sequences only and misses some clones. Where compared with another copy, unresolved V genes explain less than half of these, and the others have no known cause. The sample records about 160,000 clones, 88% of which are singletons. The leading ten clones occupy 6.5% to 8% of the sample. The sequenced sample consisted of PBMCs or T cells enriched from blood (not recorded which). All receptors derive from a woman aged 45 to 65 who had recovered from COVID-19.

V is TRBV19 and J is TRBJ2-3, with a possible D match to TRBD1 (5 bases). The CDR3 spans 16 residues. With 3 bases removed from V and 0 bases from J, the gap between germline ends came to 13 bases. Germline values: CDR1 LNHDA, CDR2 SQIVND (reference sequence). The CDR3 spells CASSMVGHTSTDTQYF. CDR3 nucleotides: TGTGCCAGTAGTATGGTAGGACACACTAGCACAGATACGCAGTATTTT.

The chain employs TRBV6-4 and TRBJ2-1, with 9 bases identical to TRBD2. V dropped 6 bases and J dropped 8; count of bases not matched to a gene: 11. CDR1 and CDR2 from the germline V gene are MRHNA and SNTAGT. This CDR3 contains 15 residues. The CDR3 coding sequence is TGTGCCAGCAGCTCTCGCGGGGGGGCCGGGGATGAGCAGTTCTTC. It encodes CASSSRGGAGDEQFF.

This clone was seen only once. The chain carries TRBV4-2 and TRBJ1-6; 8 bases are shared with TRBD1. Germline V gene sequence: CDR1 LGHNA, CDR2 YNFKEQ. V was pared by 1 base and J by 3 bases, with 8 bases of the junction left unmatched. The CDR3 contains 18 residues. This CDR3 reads CASSQAQGATGYNSPLHF. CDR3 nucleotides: TGTGCCAGCAGCCAAGCTCAGGGGGCGACGGGCTATAATTCACCCCTCCACTTT.

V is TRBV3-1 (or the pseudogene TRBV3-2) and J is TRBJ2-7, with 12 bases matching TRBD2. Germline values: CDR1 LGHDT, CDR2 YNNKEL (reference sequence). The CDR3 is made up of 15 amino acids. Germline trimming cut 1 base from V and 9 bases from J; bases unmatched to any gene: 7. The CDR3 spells CASSQAGLAGSRQYF. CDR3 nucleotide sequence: TGTGCCAGCAGCCAAGCCGGACTAGCGGGGTCGCGGCAGTACTTC.

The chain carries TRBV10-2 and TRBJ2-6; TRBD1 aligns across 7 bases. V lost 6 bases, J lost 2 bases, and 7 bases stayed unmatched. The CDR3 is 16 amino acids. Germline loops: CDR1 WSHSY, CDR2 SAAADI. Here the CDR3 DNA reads TGCGCCAGCAGCTCCTTTACAGGGGCTGGGGCCAACGTCCTGACTTTC. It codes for CASSSFTGAGANVLTF.

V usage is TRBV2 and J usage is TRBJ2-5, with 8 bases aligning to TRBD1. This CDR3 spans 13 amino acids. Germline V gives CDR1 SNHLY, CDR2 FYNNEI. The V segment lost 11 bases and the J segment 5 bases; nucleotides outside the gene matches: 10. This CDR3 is CAWSDRAGETQYF. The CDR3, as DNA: TGTGCCTGGTCGGACAGGGCGGGGGAGACCCAGTACTTC.

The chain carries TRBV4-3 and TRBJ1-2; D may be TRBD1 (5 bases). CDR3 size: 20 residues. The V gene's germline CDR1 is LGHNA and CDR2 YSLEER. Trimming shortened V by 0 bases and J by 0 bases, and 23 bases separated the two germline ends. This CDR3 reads CASSQDLFSTASVANYGYTF. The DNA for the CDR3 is TGCGCCAGCAGCCAAGATCTCTTCTCGACAGCTTCAGTAGCTAACTATGGCTACACCTTC.

The CDR3 region is CASGDRSPGEQYF. CDR3 coding DNA: TGTGCCAGCGGGGACAGGAGCCCCGGAGAGCAGTACTTC. The rearrangement links TRBV6-5 to TRBJ2-7; 8 bases map to TRBD1. The CDR3 has 13 residues. The junction had 10 bases not matched to a gene; V was cut back by 8 bases and J by 7 bases. Germline CDR1 reads MNHEY; CDR2 reads SVGAGI.

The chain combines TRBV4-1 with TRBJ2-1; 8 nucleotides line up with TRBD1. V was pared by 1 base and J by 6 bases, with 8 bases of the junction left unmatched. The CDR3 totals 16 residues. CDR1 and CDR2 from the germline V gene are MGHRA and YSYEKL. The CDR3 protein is CASSQVVDRVSNEQFF. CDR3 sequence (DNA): TGCGCCAGCAGCCAAGTAGTGGACAGGGTAAGCAATGAGCAGTTCTTC.

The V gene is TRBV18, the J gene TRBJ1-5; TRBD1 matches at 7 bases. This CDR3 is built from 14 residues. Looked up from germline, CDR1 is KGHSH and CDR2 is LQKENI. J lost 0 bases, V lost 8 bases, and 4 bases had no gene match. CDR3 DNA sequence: TGTGCCAGCGACAGGGTTTATAGCAATCAGCCCCAGCATTTT. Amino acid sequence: CASDRVYSNQPQHF.

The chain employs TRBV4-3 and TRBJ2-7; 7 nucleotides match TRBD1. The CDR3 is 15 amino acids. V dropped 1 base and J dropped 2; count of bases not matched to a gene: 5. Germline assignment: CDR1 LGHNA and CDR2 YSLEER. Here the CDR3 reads CASSQGQGNPYEQYF. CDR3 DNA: TGCGCCAGCAGCCAAGGACAGGGTAACCCCTACGAGCAGTACTTC.

This chain's CDR3 is CASSFGDFNNSPLHF. In nucleotides, the CDR3 is TGTGCCAGCAGCTTCGGGGACTTTAATAATTCACCCCTCCACTTT. V and J are TRBV11-3 and TRBJ1-6, with D possibly matching TRBD1 (5 bases). Between the trimmed V and J ends, which lost 3 bases and 5 bases, there was a span of 11 bases. Germline values: CDR1 SGHNT, CDR2 YENEEA. The CDR3 covers 15 residues.

CDR3 nucleotide sequence: TGTGCCAGCAGCCGGACAGGGGAAGACTACACCATATATTTT. This gives the protein CASSRTGEDYTIYF. The V gene is TRBV5-4, the J gene TRBJ1-3; 9 positions agree with TRBD1. The CDR3 runs to 14 residues. With V trimmed by 4 bases and J by 8 bases, 7 bases remained unmatched. Germline V lookup: CDR1 SGHNT, CDR2 YYREEE (reference sequence).

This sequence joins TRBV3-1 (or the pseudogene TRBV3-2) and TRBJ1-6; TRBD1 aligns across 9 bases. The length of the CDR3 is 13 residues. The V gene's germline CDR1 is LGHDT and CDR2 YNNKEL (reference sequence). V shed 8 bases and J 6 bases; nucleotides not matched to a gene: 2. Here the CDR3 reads CASGDRVNSPLHF. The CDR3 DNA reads TGTGCCAGCGGGGACAGGGTTAATTCACCCCTCCACTTT.

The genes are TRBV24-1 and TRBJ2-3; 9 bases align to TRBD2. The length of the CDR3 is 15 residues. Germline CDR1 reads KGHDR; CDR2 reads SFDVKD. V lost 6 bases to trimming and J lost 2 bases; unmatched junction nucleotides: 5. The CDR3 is CATSQTGLATDTQYF. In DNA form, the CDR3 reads TGTGCCACCAGTCAAACGGGACTAGCCACAGATACGCAGTATTTT.

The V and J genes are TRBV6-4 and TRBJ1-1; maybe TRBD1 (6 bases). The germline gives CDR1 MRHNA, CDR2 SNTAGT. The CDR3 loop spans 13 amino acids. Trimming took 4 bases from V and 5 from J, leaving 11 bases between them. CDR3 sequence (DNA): TGTGCCAGCAGTGCCCTGAGGGGGACTGAAGCTTTCTTT. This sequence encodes CASSALRGTEAFF.